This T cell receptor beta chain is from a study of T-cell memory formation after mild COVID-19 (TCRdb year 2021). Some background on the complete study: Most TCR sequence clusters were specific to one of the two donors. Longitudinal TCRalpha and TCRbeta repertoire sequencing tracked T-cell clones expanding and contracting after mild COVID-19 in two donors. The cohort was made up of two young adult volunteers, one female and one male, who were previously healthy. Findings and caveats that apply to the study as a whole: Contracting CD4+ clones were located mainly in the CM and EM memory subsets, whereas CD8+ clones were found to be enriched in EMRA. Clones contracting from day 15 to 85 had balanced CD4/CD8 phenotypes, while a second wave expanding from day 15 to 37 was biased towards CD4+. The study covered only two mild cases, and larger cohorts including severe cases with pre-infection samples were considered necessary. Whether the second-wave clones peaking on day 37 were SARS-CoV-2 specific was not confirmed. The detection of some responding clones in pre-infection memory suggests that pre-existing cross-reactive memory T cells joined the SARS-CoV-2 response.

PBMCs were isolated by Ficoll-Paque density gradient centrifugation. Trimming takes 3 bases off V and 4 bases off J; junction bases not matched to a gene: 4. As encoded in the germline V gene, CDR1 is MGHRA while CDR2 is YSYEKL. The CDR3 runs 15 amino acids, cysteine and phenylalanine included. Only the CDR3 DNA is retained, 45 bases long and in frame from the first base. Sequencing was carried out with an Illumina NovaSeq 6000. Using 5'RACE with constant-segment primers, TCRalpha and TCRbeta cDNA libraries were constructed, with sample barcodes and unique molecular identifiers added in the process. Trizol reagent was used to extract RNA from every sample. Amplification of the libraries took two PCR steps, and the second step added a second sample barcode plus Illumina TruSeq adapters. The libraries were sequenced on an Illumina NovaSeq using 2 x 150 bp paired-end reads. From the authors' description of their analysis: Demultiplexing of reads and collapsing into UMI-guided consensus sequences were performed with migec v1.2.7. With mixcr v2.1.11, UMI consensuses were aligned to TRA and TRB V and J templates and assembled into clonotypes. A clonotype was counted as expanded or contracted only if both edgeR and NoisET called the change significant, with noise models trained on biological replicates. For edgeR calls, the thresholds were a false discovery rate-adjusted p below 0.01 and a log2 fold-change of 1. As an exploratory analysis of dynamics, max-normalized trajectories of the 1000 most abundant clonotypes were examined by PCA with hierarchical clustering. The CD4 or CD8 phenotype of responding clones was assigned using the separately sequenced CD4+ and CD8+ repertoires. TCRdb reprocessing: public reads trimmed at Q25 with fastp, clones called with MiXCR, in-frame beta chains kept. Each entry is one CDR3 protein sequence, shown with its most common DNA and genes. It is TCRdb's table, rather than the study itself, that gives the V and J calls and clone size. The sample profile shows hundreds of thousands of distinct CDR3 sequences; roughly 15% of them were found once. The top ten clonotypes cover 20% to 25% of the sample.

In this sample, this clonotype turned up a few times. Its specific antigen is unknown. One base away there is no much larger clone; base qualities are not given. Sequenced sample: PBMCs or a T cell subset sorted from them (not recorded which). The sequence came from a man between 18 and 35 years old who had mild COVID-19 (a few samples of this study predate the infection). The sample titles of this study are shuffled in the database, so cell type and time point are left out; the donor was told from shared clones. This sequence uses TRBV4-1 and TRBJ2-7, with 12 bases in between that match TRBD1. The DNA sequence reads TGCGCCAGCAGCCAGCCGGGACAGGGGGCATACGAGCAGTACTTC. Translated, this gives CASSQPGQGAYEQYF.